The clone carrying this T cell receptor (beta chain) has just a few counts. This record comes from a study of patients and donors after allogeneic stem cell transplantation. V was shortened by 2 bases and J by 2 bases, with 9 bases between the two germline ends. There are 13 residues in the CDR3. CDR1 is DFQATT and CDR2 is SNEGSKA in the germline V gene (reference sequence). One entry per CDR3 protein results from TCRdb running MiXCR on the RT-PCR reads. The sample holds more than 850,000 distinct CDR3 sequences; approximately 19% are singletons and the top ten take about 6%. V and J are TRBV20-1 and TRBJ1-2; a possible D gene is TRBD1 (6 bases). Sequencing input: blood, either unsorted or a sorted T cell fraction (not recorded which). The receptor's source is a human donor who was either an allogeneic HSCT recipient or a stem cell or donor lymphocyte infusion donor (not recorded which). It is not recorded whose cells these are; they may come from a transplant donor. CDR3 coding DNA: TGCAGTGCTAGAAACAGGGCCAACTATGGCTACACCTTC. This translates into CSARNRANYGYTF.